This TCR beta chain was profiled in a study of CD8+CD57+ T cells in acquired aplastic anemia. Study as a whole: Sorted CD4+ and CD8+ cells yielded DNA averaging approximately 3.4 ug. General study results and limits: Significance was not reached for CD8+ Simpson's diversity between patients and controls. Patients and controls shared just under 30 CD8+ CDR3 sequences.

Sequencing was done on patients that had shown CD8+CD57+ cell expansion by flow cytometry. By the time of blood sampling, patients had still received no therapy. Investigators profiled TCR beta VDJ and CDR3 from genomic DNA template. From the reads, TCRdb called clonotypes with MiXCR, one entry per CDR3 protein. The repertoire holds 270,000 or so distinct CDR3 sequences, less than 85% seen once, with approximately 42% in the top ten. This CDR3 has 14 amino acids. Per germline, CDR1 SGHVS and CDR2 FQNEAQ. A remark on this clonotype: Its antigen is not identified. The junction does not match germline at one end; this may be a read error.

The chain combines TRBV7-8 with TRBJ2-3; 8 bases agree with TRBD2. The sample consisted of sorted CD4+, CD8+, or CD8+CD57+ T cells (not recorded which) from PBMCs. This receptor was taken from a human donor with aplastic anemia. This CDR3 reads CASSFAGGPTTLSF. As DNA, the CDR3 is TGTGCCAGCAGCTTTGCGGGAGGTCCCACAACGCTGTCTTTT.